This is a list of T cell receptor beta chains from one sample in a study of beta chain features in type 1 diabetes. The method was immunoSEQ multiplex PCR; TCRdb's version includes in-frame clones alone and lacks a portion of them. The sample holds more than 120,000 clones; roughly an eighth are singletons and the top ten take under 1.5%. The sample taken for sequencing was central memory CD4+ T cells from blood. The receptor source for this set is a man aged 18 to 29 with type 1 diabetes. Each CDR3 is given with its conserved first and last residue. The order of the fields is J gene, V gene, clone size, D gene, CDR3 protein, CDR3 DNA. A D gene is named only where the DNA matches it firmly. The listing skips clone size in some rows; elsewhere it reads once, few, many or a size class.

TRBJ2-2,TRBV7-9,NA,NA,CASSQKGQTTGELFF,TGTGCCAGCAGCCAGAAGGGGCAGACCACCGGGGAGCTGTTTTTT
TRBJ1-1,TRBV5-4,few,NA,CASSGRGITEAFF,TGTGCCAGCAGCGGCAGGGGCATCACTGAAGCTTTCTTT
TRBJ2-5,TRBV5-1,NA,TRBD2,CASSFRLAGQETQYF,TGCGCCAGCAGCTTTAGGCTAGCGGGGCAAGAGACCCAGTACTTC
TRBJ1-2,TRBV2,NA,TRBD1,CASRGTGYGYTF,TGTGCCAGCAGGGGGACAGGGTATGGCTACACCTTC
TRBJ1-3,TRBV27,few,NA,CASSPALWDSGNTIYF,TGTGCCAGCAGTCCGGCGTTGTGGGACTCTGGAAACACCATATATTTT
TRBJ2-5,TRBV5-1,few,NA,CASSPEGETQYF,TGCGCCAGCAGCCCGGAGGGGGAGACCCAGTACTTC
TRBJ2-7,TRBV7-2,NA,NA,CASSTGTRPYEQYF,TGTGCCAGCAGCACCGGGACACGCCCCTACGAGCAGTACTTC
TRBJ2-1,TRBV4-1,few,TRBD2,CASSPDGGGGSYNEQFF,TGCGCCAGCAGCCCCGACGGCGGGGGTGGTTCCTACAATGAGCAGTTCTTC
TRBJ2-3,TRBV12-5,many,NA,CASGLDIGTSDTQYF,TGTGCTAGTGGTTTGGACATAGGGACCAGTGATACGCAGTATTTT
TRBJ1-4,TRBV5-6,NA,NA,CASSPNPGLGEKLFF,TGTGCCAGCAGCCCGAATCCGGGACTTGGTGAAAAACTGTTTTTT
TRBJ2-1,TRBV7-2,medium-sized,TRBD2,CASSLRSLASGYNEQFF,TGTGCCAGCAGCTTACGTTCGTTGGCTAGCGGGTACAATGAGCAGTTCTTC
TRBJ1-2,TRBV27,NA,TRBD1,CASSTDRGHGYTF,TGTGCCAGCAGTACGGACAGGGGGCACGGCTACACCTTC
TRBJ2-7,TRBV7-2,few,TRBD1,CASSSRTGVREQYF,TGTGCCAGCAGCTCAAGGACAGGGGTTCGCGAGCAGTACTTC
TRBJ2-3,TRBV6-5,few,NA,CASSYKHSSTDTQYF,TGTGCCAGCAGTTACAAACACTCTAGCACAGATACGCAGTATTTT
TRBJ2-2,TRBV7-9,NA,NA,CASSFGRIGTGELFF,TGTGCCAGCAGCTTCGGACGGATTGGGACCGGGGAGCTGTTTTTT
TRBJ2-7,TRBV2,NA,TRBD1,CATQGQGIAYEQYF,TGTGCCACCCAGGGACAGGGTATCGCCTACGAGCAGTACTTC
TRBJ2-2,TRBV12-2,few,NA,CASRLPRGLAAGELFF,TGTGCAAGTCGCTTACCTCGGGGCCTTGCAGCCGGGGAGCTGTTTTTT
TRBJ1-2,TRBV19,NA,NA,CASSIEGDRYTF,TGTGCCAGTAGTATAGAGGGGGATCGCTACACCTTC
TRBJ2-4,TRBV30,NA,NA,CACSTDRNIQYF,TGTGCCTGTTCTACGGACAGAAACATTCAGTACTTC
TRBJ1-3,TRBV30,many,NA,CAWSTGGGNTIYF,TGTGCCTGGAGTACCGGGGGAGGAAACACCATATATTTT
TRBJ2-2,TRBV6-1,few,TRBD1,CASSENPGGNGELFF,TGTGCCAGCAGTGAAAACCCAGGGGGTAACGGGGAGCTGTTTTTT
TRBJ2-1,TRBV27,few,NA,CASSLKGYSEQFF,TGTGCCAGCAGCTTAAAGGGGTATTCTGAGCAGTTCTTC
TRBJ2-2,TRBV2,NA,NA,CASSDSGILNTGELFF,TGTGCCAGCAGTGACTCGGGAATTTTGAACACCGGGGAGCTGTTTTTT
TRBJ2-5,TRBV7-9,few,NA,CASSRVQETQYF,TGTGCCAGCAGCCGGGTCCAAGAGACCCAGTACTTC
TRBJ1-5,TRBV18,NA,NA,CASSPLGGVSNQPQHF,TGTGCCAGCTCACCCCTGGGGGGCGTGAGCAATCAGCCCCAGCATTTT
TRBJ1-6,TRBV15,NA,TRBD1,CATSRSPGTGGSPLHF,TGTGCCACCAGCAGATCCCCCGGGACAGGGGGGTCACCCCTCCACTTT
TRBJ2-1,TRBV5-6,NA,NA,CASSTDIYEQFF,TGTGCCAGCAGCACGGACATCTATGAGCAGTTCTTC
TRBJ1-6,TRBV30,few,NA,CASGGPPLHF,TGTGCCTCGGGGGGTCCACCCCTCCACTTT
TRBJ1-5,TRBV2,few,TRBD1,CASSATGPNQPQHF,TGTGCCAGCAGCGCGACAGGGCCCAATCAGCCCCAGCATTTT
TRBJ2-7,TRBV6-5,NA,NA,CASSYGLFEYF,TGTGCCAGCAGTTACGGCCTCTTCGAGTACTTC
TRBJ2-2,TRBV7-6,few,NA,CANQGDTGELFF,TGTGCTAATCAAGGGGACACCGGGGAGCTGTTTTTT
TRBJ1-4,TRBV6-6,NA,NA,CASSNEKLFF,TGTGCCAGCAGTAATGAAAAACTGTTTTTT